What follows are 18 T cell receptor beta chains derived from one specimen sequenced in a study of regulatory T cells in long-lasting Graves disease. The time point: newly diagnosed GD, antithyroid drugs for less than 3 months. Preparation of the TCR library used RNA extracted from PBMCs. For TCR beta, libraries came from iRepertoire HTBI primers and Arm-PCR of CDR3 regions. TCRdb re-called the multiplex PCR reads with MiXCR, one entry per CDR3 protein. The sample carries approximately 560,000 distinct CDR3 sequences, approximately 16% recorded once. The sample was also reused in another study, on T cells in Graves' hyperthyroidism and ophthalmopathy.

The sequencing here drew on peripheral blood mononuclear cells (PBMCs), taken at new diagnosis, from a patient treated with antithyroid drugs. All receptors come from a man aged 18 to 30 with Graves disease.

V usage is TRBV27 and J usage is TRBJ1-2; maybe TRBD1 (6 bases). In germline, CDR1 is MNHEY, CDR2 SMNVEV (reference sequence). The CDR3 consists of 16 residues. Trimming removed 6 bases from V and 3 bases from J, with 20 bases in between. The CDR3 nucleotides are TGTGCCAGCAGAACCACGAGGGGGGTTCCCCACTATGGCTACACCTTC. The encoded protein is CASRTTRGVPHYGYTF.

This chain joins TRBV11-2 and TRBJ2-1; tentative D call: TRBD2 (6 bases). V lost 0 bases to trimming and J lost 9 bases, with 12 bases between them. CDR1 is SGHAT, CDR2 FQNNGV, per germline. The CDR3 length is 14 residues. In nucleotides, the CDR3 is TGTGCCAGCAGCTTAGAGAGTCCTAGCGCTGAGCAGTTCTTC. This codes for CASSLESPSAEQFF.

This chain uses TRBV6-1 with TRBJ2-7; D perhaps matches TRBD1 (5 bases). Trimming removed 0 bases at V and 4 bases at J, with 19 bases between. Germline V gives CDR1 MNHNS, CDR2 SASEGT. This CDR3 is 17 amino acids long. CDR3 region: CASSEALDSGRGYEQYF. In DNA form, the CDR3 reads TGTGCCAGCAGTGAAGCGCTCGACTCTGGAAGGGGTTACGAGCAGTACTTC.

The V call is TRBV6-2 or TRBV6-3, the J call TRBJ2-7; 15 bases match TRBD2. The CDR3 is made up of 15 amino acids. CDR1 is MNHEY, CDR2 SVGEGT, per germline. V lost 6 bases and J lost 7; bases outside the gene matches: 7. CDR3 amino acids: CASSLGLAGGPEQYF. Here the CDR3 DNA reads TGTGCCAGCAGCCTTGGACTAGCGGGAGGGCCGGAGCAGTACTTC.

This clonotype appeared many times. Germline and junction disagree at one end, which may indicate a read error. This sequence joins TRBV5-1 and TRBJ1-4; a weak D match, TRBD1 (6 bases). Germline V gives CDR1 SGHRS, CDR2 YFSETQ. CDR3 length equals 14 residues. CDR3 in amino acids: CASSLGGTNEKLFF. CDR3 nucleotide sequence: TGTGCCAGCAGTTTAGGGGGGACTAATGAAAAACTGTTTTTT.

This chain uses TRBV29-1 with TRBJ2-7; 11 bases align to TRBD2. Germline-derived CDR1 and CDR2 are SQVTM and ANQGSEA. The ends lost 3 bases at V and 7 bases at J; junction bases unmatched: 5. The CDR3 is 13 residues long. This chain's CDR3 is CSVESLAGGEQYF. The CDR3 DNA follows: TGCAGCGTTGAGTCGCTAGCGGGAGGAGAGCAGTACTTC.

This chain links TRBV5-1 with TRBJ2-3; TRBD2 agrees at 9 bases. Germline V gives CDR1 SGHRS, CDR2 YFSETQ. The CDR3 extends over 17 amino acids. The V segment lost 2 bases and the J segment 0 bases; nucleotides outside the gene matches: 7. CDR3: CASSFRAGGPSTDTQYF. CDR3 DNA sequence: TGCGCCAGCAGCTTTAGGGCGGGAGGGCCGAGCACAGATACGCAGTATTTT.

V usage is TRBV28 and J usage is TRBJ1-5; D call uncertain. The CDR3 is 14 residues long. V was cut by 6 bases and J by 0 bases, with 9 bases left in between. From germline, CDR1 is MDHEN and CDR2 SYDVKM. The CDR3 nucleotides read TGTGCCAGCAGGCCCAGATTTAGCAATCAGCCCCAGCATTTT. Amino acids: CASRPRFSNQPQHF.

This clonotype has just a few counts. J is TRBJ2-3 and V is TRBV7-9, with unresolved D. The CDR3 is 15 amino acids. Trimming cost V 7 bases and J 0 bases, with 14 bases left between them. Germline V gene sequence: CDR1 SEHNR, CDR2 FQNEAQ (reference sequence). CDR3 sequence: CASTPSKGSTDTQYF. In DNA form, the CDR3 reads TGTGCCAGCACCCCTTCCAAGGGCAGCACAGATACGCAGTATTTT.

This clonotype was recorded at least ten times. The rearrangement joins TRBV27 to TRBJ2-7, with TRBD1 identical over 8 bases. The germline CDR1 and CDR2 sequences are MNHEY and SMNVEV (reference sequence). This CDR3 has 15 amino acids. Unmatched junction bases numbered 7, after V lost 1 base and J lost 5 bases. The CDR3 spells CASSLYGQGFHEQYF. The CDR3 bases are TGTGCCAGCAGTTTATACGGACAGGGCTTCCACGAGCAGTACTTC.

With respect to this clonotype: One junction end does not reproduce the germline sequence, and a read error may be involved. CDR3 protein: CSARGLEIGKGSYEQYF. The CDR3, as DNA: TGCAGTGCTAGAGGGTTGGAGATTGGGAAGGGGTCCTACGAGCAGTATTTC. This chain joins TRBV20-1 and TRBJ2-7; D perhaps matches TRBD1 (5 bases). The germline V gene encodes CDR1 DFQATT and CDR2 SNEGSKA (reference sequence). The CDR3 contains 17 residues.

Many counts were recorded for this clonotype. V and J are TRBV7-9 and TRBJ2-1; 8 nucleotides agree with TRBD2. Germline values: CDR1 SEHNR, CDR2 FQNEAQ (reference sequence). This CDR3 has 15 amino acids. V lost 2 bases to trimming and J lost 6 bases; unmatched junction nucleotides: 6. For the CDR3, the DNA is TGTGCCAGCAGCTTACCAGCGGGAGTCCCCAATGAGCAGTTCTTC. It encodes CASSLPAGVPNEQFF. Full variable domain (remainder filled in from reference TRBV7-9 and TRBJ2-1): DTGVSQNPRHKITKRGQNVTFRCDPISEHNRLYWYRQTLGQGPEFLTYFQNEAQLEKSRLLSDRFSAERPKGSFSTLEIQRTEQGDSAMYLCASSLPAGVPNEQFFGPGTRLTVL.

The table lists this clonotype with a few counts. This chain connects TRBV2 to TRBJ2-1; 12 nucleotides line up with TRBD2. Germline trimming cut 2 bases from V and 9 bases from J; bases unmatched to any gene: 11. CDR1 and CDR2 from the germline V gene are SNHLY and FYNNEI. The CDR3 contains 17 residues. CDR3 residues: CASSESGPSGRVPEQFF. The CDR3 DNA is TGTGCCAGCAGTGAATCGGGGCCTAGCGGGAGGGTGCCTGAGCAGTTCTTC. Drawing the rest from reference TRBV2 and TRBJ2-1, the complete variable domain is EPEVTQTPSHQVTQMGQEVILRCVPISNHLYFYWYRQILGQKVEFLVSFYNNEISEKSEIFDDQFSVERPDGSNFTLKIRSTKLEDSAMYFCASSESGPSGRVPEQFFGPGTRLTVL.

This clonotype was observed many times. The chain is built from TRBV11-2 and TRBJ2-3, with TRBD2 matching over 11 bases. This CDR3 is 16 amino acids long. CDR1 is SGHAT, CDR2 FQNNGV, per germline. The V and J ends lost 5 bases and 3 bases, in that order; junction bases with no gene match: 7. The CDR3, as DNA: TGTGCCAGCAGCGTGGGGGGACTAGCGGAAACAGATACGCAGTATTTT. It codes for CASSVGGLAETDTQYF.

For this clonotype: The DNA is omitted, as the CDR3 cannot be located on it reliably, and the CDR3 follows TCRdb's listing. This sequence joins TRBV12-3 or TRBV12-4 and TRBJ2-7; the table calls TRBD1, which could not be checked here. The CDR3 sequence runs 24 residues, both termini included. The CDR3 is CASSRHRDLSYEQYFGPGTRLKTF.

This clonotype was seen a few times. This chain uses TRBV6-5 with TRBJ2-2, with D hard to call. V was trimmed by 3 bases and J by 2 bases, leaving 10 bases between them. The germline V gene has CDR1 MNHEY and CDR2 SVGAGI. CDR3 length equals 15 residues. The CDR3 here is CASSYQATNTGELFF. The CDR3 bases are TGTGCCAGCAGTTATCAGGCGACCAACACCGGGGAGCTGTTTTTT.

The chain has TRBV18 and TRBJ2-7; the match to TRBD2 covers 16 bases. Trimming at V came to 6 bases and at J to 6 bases, leaving 5 bases not matched to a gene. This CDR3 contains 15 residues. The V gene's germline CDR1 is KGHSH and CDR2 LQKENI. CDR3 sequence (DNA): TGTGCCAGCTCCGCAGGGACTAGCGGGAGGGGCGAGCAGTACTTC. Encoded protein: CASSAGTSGRGEQYF.

This clonotype has more than one count but fewer than ten. The V call is TRBV10-2, the J call TRBJ2-1; 10 bases match TRBD2. V gave up 7 bases and J gave up 9 bases; unmatched junction bases: 3. This CDR3 has 12 residues. Germline CDR1 WSHSY, CDR2 SAAADI. The CDR3 coding sequence is TGCGCCAGCACCGGACTAGCGGCTGAGCAGTTCTTC. Its protein is CASTGLAAEQFF.